This is a list of T cell receptor beta chains from one sample in a study of T cells after yellow fever vaccination. In TCRdb, the 5' RACE reads were re-called with MiXCR into one record per CDR3 protein. This sample yields approximately 450,000 distinct CDR3 sequences, of which 15% to 20% are seen a single time; about a sixth belongs to the top ten. The sequencing here drew on PBMCs, taken before the yellow fever booster vaccination. The receptors come from a man between 18 and 29 years old who received the YFV17D yellow fever vaccine. CDR3s include the opening cysteine and the closing phenylalanine or tryptophan. Fields, in order: clone size, J gene, D gene, V gene, CDR3 DNA, CDR3 protein. A D gene is named only where the DNA matches it firmly. Some rows mark clone size as missing; the rest say once, few, many or name a class of expanded clone.

size: many
J: TRBJ1-5
D: TRBD1
V: TRBV5-1
DNA: TGCGCCAGCAGCCAGTGGACAGGCGATCAGCCCCAGCATTTT
CDR3: CASSQWTGDQPQHF

size: NA
J: TRBJ2-1
D: NA
V: TRBV4-2
DNA: TGTGCCAGCAGCCAAGGCCGCCTTGGGTGGCTGAGATACAATGAGCAGTTCTTC
CDR3: CASSQGRLGWLRYNEQFF

size: NA
J: TRBJ1-5
D: TRBD1
V: TRBV18
DNA: TGTGCCAGCTCATCACAGGGGGCCGATAGCAATCAGCCCCAGCATTTT
CDR3: CASSSQGADSNQPQHF

size: many
J: TRBJ2-1
D: NA
V: TRBV20-1
DNA: TGCAGTGCTAGAGTCGGGGGGCCAAACAATGAGCAGTTCTTC
CDR3: CSARVGGPNNEQFF

size: NA
J: TRBJ1-2
D: NA
V: TRBV4-1
DNA: TGCGCCAGCAGCCAAGACGGTGGGTCCTATGGCTACACCTTC
CDR3: CASSQDGGSYGYTF

size: NA
J: TRBJ2-3
D: TRBD2
V: TRBV10-3
DNA: TGTGCCATCAACAGCGGGGGGCGCACAGATACGCAGTATTTT
CDR3: CAINSGGRTDTQYF

size: few
J: TRBJ1-2
D: TRBD1
V: TRBV5-1
DNA: TGCGCCAGCAGCTTGGCCCCTGGACAGGGGGCCTATGGCTACACCTTC
CDR3: CASSLAPGQGAYGYTF

size: few
J: TRBJ2-5
D: NA
V: TRBV7-9
DNA: TGTGCCAGCAGCTTAGATTGGGAGACCCAGTACTTC
CDR3: CASSLDWETQYF

size: many
J: TRBJ1-3
D: NA
V: TRBV5-5
DNA: TGTGCCAGCAGCTTGGACGGAAACACCATATATTTT
CDR3: CASSLDGNTIYF

size: NA
J: TRBJ2-7
D: TRBD1
V: TRBV6-5
DNA: TGTGCCAGCTTCGGGACAGCTCTCTCCGAGCAGTACTTC
CDR3: CASFGTALSEQYF

size: NA
J: TRBJ1-2
D: TRBD1
V: TRBV5-1
DNA: TGCGCCAGCAGCGCGGACAGGGTCTATGGCTACACCTTC
CDR3: CASSADRVYGYTF

size: many
J: TRBJ2-1
D: NA
V: TRBV12-3/TRBV12-4
DNA: TGTGCCAGCAGCCCCAGAGGGGATGCTCGGAATGAGCAGTTCTTC
CDR3: CASSPRGDARNEQFF

size: NA
J: TRBJ1-1
D: NA
V: TRBV29-1
DNA: TGCAGCGTTGAAGCGACAGTAACTGAAGCTTTCTTT
CDR3: CSVEATVTEAFF

size: NA
J: TRBJ1-6
D: NA
V: TRBV6-5
DNA: TGTGCCAGCAGTTTCAGGGAACCCCATAATTCACCCCTCCACTTT
CDR3: CASSFREPHNSPLHF

size: NA
J: TRBJ1-1
D: NA
V: TRBV5-1
DNA: TGCGCCAGCAGCTTGGATCCGTCTTCTGAAGCTTTCTTT
CDR3: CASSLDPSSEAFF

size: few
J: TRBJ2-1
D: NA
V: TRBV4-3
DNA: TGCGCCAGCAGCCAAGGAGGGGGGGGCTACAATGAGCAGTTCTTC
CDR3: CASSQGGGGYNEQFF

size: NA
J: TRBJ2-2
D: TRBD2
V: TRBV4-1
DNA: TGCGCCAGCAGCCCTCCGATACTAGCGGGGGCTTCGAACACCGGGGAGCTGTTTTTT
CDR3: CASSPPILAGASNTGELFF

size: NA
J: TRBJ2-5
D: TRBD1
V: TRBV5-5
DNA: TGTGCCAGCAGCTCGTACAGGGGCCAAGAGACCCAGTACTTC
CDR3: CASSSYRGQETQYF

size: NA
J: TRBJ2-2
D: TRBD2
V: TRBV5-1
DNA: TGCGCCAGCAACCTAGTGACTAGCGGCACCGGGGAGCTGTTTTTT
CDR3: CASNLVTSGTGELFF

size: few
J: TRBJ2-1
D: NA
V: TRBV11-2
DNA: TGTGCCAGCAGCTTAGAGAGGAATGAGCAGTTCTTC
CDR3: CASSLERNEQFF

size: NA
J: TRBJ2-3
D: NA
V: TRBV20-1
DNA: TGCAGTGCTAGATGGGGTAGCTTACTTATGGATACGCAGTATTTT
CDR3: CSARWGSLLMDTQYF

size: NA
J: TRBJ2-5
D: TRBD2
V: TRBV6-5
DNA: TGTGCCAGCAGTGAGACGCCGGGACTAGCGGGTGGGGGGGAGACCCAGTACTTC
CDR3: CASSETPGLAGGGETQYF

size: few
J: TRBJ2-3
D: NA
V: TRBV4-3
DNA: TGCGCCAGCAGCCAAGATTGGGGACAAGACACAGATACGCAGTATTTT
CDR3: CASSQDWGQDTDTQYF

size: few
J: TRBJ2-3
D: NA
V: TRBV5-5
DNA: TGTGCCAGCACCGTCCCGGTTGTCACAGATACGCAGTATTTT
CDR3: CASTVPVVTDTQYF

size: NA
J: TRBJ2-4
D: NA
V: TRBV6-7
DNA: TGTGCCAGCAGTTGCCCTTGGGGGCAGGGGCAAAACATTCAGTACTTC
CDR3: CASSCPWGQGQNIQYF

size: few
J: TRBJ2-1
D: NA
V: TRBV4-1
DNA: TGCGCCAGCAGCCAAGATGGAATCGGGCATGAGCAGTTCTTC
CDR3: CASSQDGIGHEQFF

size: NA
J: TRBJ2-2
D: NA
V: TRBV19
DNA: TGTGCCAGTACCCCTGCTTTCGGTGCAGGGGCGCAGTGGACCGGGGAGCTGTTTTTT
CDR3: CASTPAFGAGAQWTGELFF

size: NA
J: TRBJ1-2
D: NA
V: TRBV29-1
DNA: TGCAGCGTTATCGATAACTTCTATGGCTACACCTTC
CDR3: CSVIDNFYGYTF

size: few
J: TRBJ2-5
D: TRBD1
V: TRBV20-1
DNA: TGCAGTGCTAGAGATCTTGCGGCAGGGGGTACGACCCAGTACTTC
CDR3: CSARDLAAGGTTQYF

size: NA
J: TRBJ2-4
D: NA
V: TRBV12-5
DNA: TGTGCTAGTGGCCTGGGGGGGGCTCTCGCCAAAAACATTCAGTACTTC
CDR3: CASGLGGALAKNIQYF

size: few
J: TRBJ2-5
D: TRBD1
V: TRBV6-2/TRBV6-3
DNA: TGTGCCAGCAGACAGGGGGCTGTGGGGACCCAGTACTTC
CDR3: CASRQGAVGTQYF

size: NA
J: TRBJ1-1
D: NA
V: TRBV10-3
DNA: TGTGCCACTCACGGGACACCTTTTAGGGCTTCGAACACTGAAGCTTTCTTT
CDR3: CATHGTPFRASNTEAFF

size: few
J: TRBJ2-4
D: NA
V: TRBV7-2
DNA: TGTGCCAGCAGGCGCACAGGGTTAGCCAAAAACATTCAGTACTTC
CDR3: CASRRTGLAKNIQYF

size: many
J: TRBJ1-2
D: NA
V: TRBV4-2
DNA: TGTGCCAGCAGCCAAGATTTCCAGGGGCTAGGTGGCTACACCTTC
CDR3: CASSQDFQGLGGYTF

size: once
J: TRBJ2-2
D: NA
V: TRBV5-1
DNA: TGCGCCAGCAGCTTGAGGAGTTTCACCGGGGAGCTGTTTTTT
CDR3: CASSLRSFTGELFF

size: few
J: TRBJ2-1
D: NA
V: TRBV7-9
DNA: TGTGCCAGCAGCTTCCAGGGACTGAGTGAGCAGTTCTTC
CDR3: CASSFQGLSEQFF

size: NA
J: TRBJ1-2
D: NA
V: TRBV29-1
DNA: TGCAGCGTTGATACAATCGTACGAAGCGGCTACACCTTC
CDR3: CSVDTIVRSGYTF

size: NA
J: TRBJ2-7
D: NA
V: TRBV4-1
DNA: TGCGCCAGCAGCCAAGTCGGGCAGTTCTACGAGCAGTACTTC
CDR3: CASSQVGQFYEQYF

size: many
J: TRBJ1-1
D: TRBD1
V: TRBV5-1
DNA: TGCGCCAGCAGCCCGGAGGGACAGGGGAACACTGAAGCTTTCTTT
CDR3: CASSPEGQGNTEAFF

size: NA
J: TRBJ2-5
D: NA
V: TRBV5-1
DNA: TGCGCCAGCAGCGGGGGGGCCGGGACGGCAGAGACCCAGTACTTC
CDR3: CASSGGAGTAETQYF

size: many
J: TRBJ1-2
D: TRBD1
V: TRBV27
DNA: TGTGCCAGCAGTTTTGGGGACAGGGGACATGGCTACACCTTC
CDR3: CASSFGDRGHGYTF

size: once
J: TRBJ1-4
D: TRBD1
V: TRBV7-9
DNA: TGTGCCAGCAGCCGCATCGGGTGGCAGGGGGCCGAAAAACTGTTTTTT
CDR3: CASSRIGWQGAEKLFF

size: few
J: TRBJ1-1
D: NA
V: TRBV7-3
DNA: TGTGCCAGCAGCTTAATAGGGGGGGGCCCTACTGAAGCTTTCTTT
CDR3: CASSLIGGGPTEAFF

size: NA
J: TRBJ2-5
D: TRBD2
V: TRBV9
DNA: TGTGCCAGCAGCGTATCAGCGGGGGCCCAAGGGGAGACCCAGTACTTC
CDR3: CASSVSAGAQGETQYF

size: few
J: TRBJ2-1
D: TRBD2
V: TRBV16
DNA: TGTGCCAGCAGCCAAGAGCGGGGGGGCCCGAATGAGCAGTTCTTC
CDR3: CASSQERGGPNEQFF

size: NA
J: TRBJ2-2
D: NA
V: TRBV19
DNA: TGTGCCAGTTGTCTTCAAATCGGGGAGCTGTTTTTT
CDR3: CASCLQIGELFF

size: NA
J: TRBJ2-7
D: NA
V: TRBV4-1
DNA: TGCGCCAGCAGCGAGGAAGGGGGAACCGAGCAGTACTTC
CDR3: CASSEEGGTEQYF

size: few
J: TRBJ2-3
D: TRBD2
V: TRBV20-1
DNA: TGCAGTGCCCGACTAACTAGCGGGGGACAAGATACGCAGTATTTT
CDR3: CSARLTSGGQDTQYF

size: NA
J: TRBJ1-2
D: NA
V: TRBV6-5
DNA: TGTGCCAGCAGTTACGGGGGTGGGTCCTATGGCTACACCTTC
CDR3: CASSYGGGSYGYTF

size: NA
J: TRBJ1-6
D: TRBD1
V: TRBV12-3/TRBV12-4
DNA: TGTGCCAGCAGACTGGGACAGGTGTATAATTCACCCCTCCACTTT
CDR3: CASRLGQVYNSPLHF

size: few
J: TRBJ2-3
D: TRBD1
V: TRBV20-1
DNA: TGCAGTGCTAGCCCCCACAGGGGTACAGCCAGAGATACGCAGTATTTT
CDR3: CSASPHRGTARDTQYF

size: NA
J: TRBJ1-2
D: NA
V: TRBV25-1
DNA: TGTGCCAGCAGTGATGTCGAGAACCGCCCCGGCTACACCTTC
CDR3: CASSDVENRPGYTF

size: NA
J: TRBJ2-6
D: TRBD1
V: TRBV7-3
DNA: TGTGCCAGCAGCACTCGACAGGGCCCTGGGGCCAACGTCCTGACTTTC
CDR3: CASSTRQGPGANVLTF